This T cell receptor (beta chain) came from a study of blood T cell repertoires in COVID-19. Looking at the study overall: Whether acute or convalescent, the COVID-19 samples came from the United States, Italy and Spain.

Produced via immunoSEQ multiplex PCR; TCRdb's table is partial and in-frame only. Here the sample spans more than 250,000 clones, under 90% being singletons. Germline values: CDR1 SGHTA, CDR2 FQGNSA. The CDR3 consists of 15 residues. V was pared by 8 bases and J by 0 bases, with 6 bases of the junction left unmatched. This clone has ten or more counts. The material sequenced was peripheral blood. V usage is TRBV7-2 and J usage is TRBJ2-1; 8 bases align to TRBD2. This sequence originates from a human donor in a cohort sampled during active COVID-19. CDR3 bases: TGTGCCAGCGTAAGCGGGGGCCGCTCCTACAATGAGCAGTTCTTC. Translation gives CASVSGGRSYNEQFF.